Described below is a single TCR beta chain sequence and its context. The antigen remains unidentified. At a deep level, the assay was run. Here immunoSEQ multiplex PCR was the method, and the copy in TCRdb shows in-frame clones only, minus some. The data contain 2 million to 3 million clones, just over 90% of them seen just once; the ten biggest clones take up roughly 0.13%. This sample stems from a study of shared clonotypes between healthy human individuals. Study observations and caveats: Clonotypes which were not shared had lower generation probabilities than clonotypes that all four donors shared. Larger richness was generally estimated for naive than memory subsets.

The material sequenced was naive CD4+ T cells sorted from blood. The sample's subset: CD45RA+ positively selected. This sequence originates from a man between 18 and 29 years old in good health.

CDR3 sequence (DNA): TGTGCCAGCAGCAAAGCGGGAACCTACAATGAGCAGTTCTTC. This codes for CASSKAGTYNEQFF. The chain is built from TRBV5-4 and TRBJ2-1, with 7 bases matching TRBD2. V lost 4 bases and J lost 2; bases outside the gene matches: 3. The CDR3 covers 14 residues. The germline V gene encodes CDR1 SGHNT and CDR2 YYREEE (reference sequence). Looking up the rest from reference TRBV5-4 and TRBJ2-1 gives the full variable domain: ETGVTQSPTHLIKTRGQQVTLRCSSQSGHNTVSWYQQALGQGPQFIFQYYREEENGRGNFPPRFSGLQFPNYSSELNVNALELDDSALYLCASSKAGTYNEQFFGPGTRLTVL.